This TCR beta chain was captured by sequencing in a study of blood T cell repertoires in COVID-19. V was pared by 1 base and J by 0 bases, with 11 bases of the junction left unmatched. Germline-derived CDR1 and CDR2 are MGHRA and YSYEKL. CDR3 length equals 19 residues. Original processing methods: By means of reference gene primer amplification, nucleated cell counts were estimated. TCRdb's copy holds only in-frame clones and misses some; the assay was immunoSEQ multiplex PCR. That table furnishes V, J and clone size, whereas the DNA furnished D and trimming. Here the sample spans tens of thousands of clones, around 80% being singletons.

The chain employs TRBV4-1 and TRBJ2-3; 9 positions match TRBD2. The receptor was derived from a man aged 70-80 years with acute or convalescent COVID-19. Sequences were obtained from peripheral blood. DNA of the CDR3: TGCGCCAGCAGCCAAGGCGGGAGGGCCGCGGGACAGAGCACAGATACGCAGTATTTT. Translated, it gives CASSQGGRAAGQSTDTQYF.